The clone carrying this TCR beta chain was recorded once. The data originate from a study of cytomegalovirus exposure and HLA in healthy donors. Study-level background: Ancestry clustering placed around four fifths of roughly 400 genotyped donors in the Caucasian-associated cluster.

This PCR relied on a set of 60 Vbeta primers and 13 Jbeta primers. Sequenced by immunoSEQ multiplex PCR; TCRdb stores in-frame clones only, minus some. The table records roughly 150,000 clones, roughly four fifths of them present only once. V dropped 0 bases and J dropped 6 bases, with 8 bases sitting between them. The CDR3 runs to 13 residues. Germline V CDR1 and CDR2: SGHTA, FQGNSA. The sample was PBMCs. This rearrangement joins TRBV7-2 to TRBJ1-1; the D is unclear. This clonotype originated in a young man in good health and CMV-seronegative. The CDR3 DNA is TGTGCCAGCAGCTTAGCGCATTCGGCTGAAGCTTTCTTT. Amino acid sequence: CASSLAHSAEAFF. Based on the CDR3 plus reference TRBV7-2 and TRBJ1-1, the full variable domain is GAGVSQSPSNKVTEKGKDVELRCDPISGHTALYWYRQSLGQGLEFLIYFQGNSAPDKSGLPSDRFSAERTGGSVSTLTIQRTQQEDSAVYLCASSLAHSAEAFFGQGTRLTVV.